Listed below are T cell receptor beta chains from one sample, sequenced in a study of blood T cells in healthy people across ages. MiXCR was run by TCRdb on the 5' RACE reads, yielding one entry per CDR3 protein. This table has some 1.6 million distinct CDR3 sequences, about 31% appearing once. Input material: blood. The receptor set was obtained from a woman in her thirties in good health. The CDR3 runs from the conserved cysteine through the conserved F or W. The D gene is left open where the match is weak. Clone size is not always given. Where it is, it says once, few, many or a class for expanded clones.

size: .; V: TRBV14; D: .; J: TRBJ2-5; CDR3: CASSQDMGSQYF; DNA: TGTGCCAGCAGCCAAGATATGGGATCTCAGTACTTC
size: few; V: TRBV4-1; D: .; J: TRBJ1-2; CDR3: CASSLLSTGSYGYTF; DNA: TGCGCCAGCAGCCTACTCTCGACAGGCAGCTATGGCTACACCTTC
size: few; V: TRBV4-2; D: .; J: TRBJ2-3; CDR3: CASSLEETTDTQYF; DNA: TGTGCCAGCAGCCTGGAGGAGACCACAGATACGCAGTATTTT
size: .; V: TRBV2; D: TRBD2; J: TRBJ2-1; CDR3: CASTTSGGAYNEQFF; DNA: TGTGCCAGCACCACTAGCGGGGGGGCCTACAATGAGCAGTTCTTC
size: few; V: TRBV28; D: .; J: TRBJ2-2; CDR3: CASSLLSWGQNTGELFF; DNA: TGTGCCAGCAGTTTACTTAGCTGGGGGCAGAACACCGGGGAGCTGTTTTTT
size: .; V: TRBV24-1; D: TRBD2; J: TRBJ2-1; CDR3: CATSDWGLAAGNEQFF; DNA: TGTGCCACCAGTGATTGGGGACTAGCGGCCGGCAATGAGCAGTTCTTC
size: .; V: TRBV29-1; D: .; J: TRBJ2-5; CDR3: CSVEWAGVLETQYF; DNA: TGCAGCGTAGAATGGGCAGGTGTCCTAGAGACCCAGTACTTC
size: few; V: TRBV7-2; D: .; J: TRBJ1-5; CDR3: CASRKDRQTNQPQHF; DNA: TGTGCCAGCAGGAAAGACAGGCAAACCAATCAGCCCCAGCATTTT
size: many; V: TRBV29-1; D: .; J: TRBJ2-5; CDR3: CSVVGAQETQYF; DNA: TGCAGCGTTGTTGGGGCCCAAGAGACCCAGTACTTC
size: many; V: TRBV20-1; D: .; J: TRBJ2-1; CDR3: CSGGGPLSSYNEQFF; DNA: TGCAGTGGGGGGGGCCCCCTGAGCTCCTACAATGAGCAGTTCTTC
size: few; V: TRBV5-1; D: TRBD2; J: TRBJ2-1; CDR3: CASSPTEVAGGRGEQFF; DNA: TGCGCCAGCAGCCCCACCGAGGTGGCGGGAGGGCGGGGTGAGCAGTTCTTC
size: .; V: TRBV9; D: .; J: TRBJ2-2; CDR3: CASSASWAGARITGELFF; DNA: TGTGCCAGCAGCGCAAGTTGGGCGGGGGCTAGAATCACCGGGGAGCTGTTTTTT
size: few; V: TRBV12-3/TRBV12-4; D: .; J: TRBJ1-5; CDR3: CASSTIFGGQPQHF; DNA: TGTGCCAGCAGTACGATATTTGGGGGTCAGCCCCAGCATTTT
size: .; V: TRBV20-1; D: TRBD2; J: TRBJ2-3; CDR3: CSARDISLAGGKGQADTQYF; DNA: TGCAGTGCTAGAGATATATCGCTAGCGGGGGGCAAGGGTCAGGCAGATACGCAGTATTTT
size: .; V: TRBV11-2; D: .; J: TRBJ2-5; CDR3: CASRPTDYNEQYF; DNA: TGTGCCAGCAGACCGACAGACTACAATGAGCAGTACTTC
size: .; V: TRBV13; D: TRBD2; J: TRBJ2-3; CDR3: CASWTSGSPDTQYF; DNA: TGTGCCAGCTGGACTAGCGGGAGTCCAGATACGCAGTATTTT
size: .; V: TRBV7-6; D: .; J: TRBJ2-7; CDR3: CASSFGHHYEQYF; DNA: TGTGCCAGCAGCTTTGGGCACCACTACGAGCAGTACTTC
size: few; V: TRBV7-9; D: TRBD2; J: TRBJ2-1; CDR3: CASRVSGNPNEQFF; DNA: TGTGCCAGCAGGGTTAGCGGGAACCCGAATGAGCAGTTCTTC
size: few; V: TRBV9; D: .; J: TRBJ2-7; CDR3: CASSPGGTGSFEQYF; DNA: TGTGCCAGCAGCCCGGGGGGGACAGGGTCTTTCGAGCAGTACTTC
size: few; V: TRBV7-9; D: TRBD1; J: TRBJ2-7; CDR3: CASSLGDRGSSEQYF; DNA: TGTGCCAGCAGCTTGGGGGACAGGGGTTCGAGCGAGCAGTACTTC
size: many; V: TRBV4-1; D: TRBD2; J: TRBJ2-7; CDR3: CASSQDTASGPWEQYF; DNA: TGCGCCAGCAGCCAAGATACCGCTAGCGGGCCATGGGAGCAGTACTTC
size: .; V: TRBV27; D: .; J: TRBJ2-3; CDR3: CASGTQWGSGTDTQYF; DNA: TGTGCCAGCGGGACGCAGTGGGGGAGTGGCACAGATACGCAGTATTTT
size: few; V: TRBV6-5; D: TRBD1; J: TRBJ2-1; CDR3: CASSSGTGPGNEQFF; DNA: TGTGCCAGCAGTTCCGGGACAGGGCCGGGGAATGAGCAGTTCTTC
size: many; V: TRBV12-3/TRBV12-4; D: .; J: TRBJ2-3; CDR3: CASSLSWPTDTQYF; DNA: TGTGCCAGCAGTTTATCATGGCCCACAGATACGCAGTATTTT
size: few; V: TRBV6-5; D: .; J: TRBJ2-3; CDR3: CASSYQAPLKDDTQYF; DNA: TGTGCCAGCAGTTACCAGGCCCCGTTAAAAGATGATACGCAGTATTTT